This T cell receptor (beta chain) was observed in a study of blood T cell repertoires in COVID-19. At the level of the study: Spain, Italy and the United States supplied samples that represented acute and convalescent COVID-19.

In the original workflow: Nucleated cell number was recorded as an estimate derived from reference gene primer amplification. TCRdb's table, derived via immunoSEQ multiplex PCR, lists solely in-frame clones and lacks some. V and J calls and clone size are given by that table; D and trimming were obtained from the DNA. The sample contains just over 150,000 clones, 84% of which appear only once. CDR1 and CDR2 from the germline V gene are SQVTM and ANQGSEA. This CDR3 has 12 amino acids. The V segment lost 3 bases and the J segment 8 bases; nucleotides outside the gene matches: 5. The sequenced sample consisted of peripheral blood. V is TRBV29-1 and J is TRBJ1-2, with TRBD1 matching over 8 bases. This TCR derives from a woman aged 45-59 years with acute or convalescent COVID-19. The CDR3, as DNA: TGCAGCGTTGAGGACAGGGCCGACGGCTACACCTTC. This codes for CSVEDRADGYTF.